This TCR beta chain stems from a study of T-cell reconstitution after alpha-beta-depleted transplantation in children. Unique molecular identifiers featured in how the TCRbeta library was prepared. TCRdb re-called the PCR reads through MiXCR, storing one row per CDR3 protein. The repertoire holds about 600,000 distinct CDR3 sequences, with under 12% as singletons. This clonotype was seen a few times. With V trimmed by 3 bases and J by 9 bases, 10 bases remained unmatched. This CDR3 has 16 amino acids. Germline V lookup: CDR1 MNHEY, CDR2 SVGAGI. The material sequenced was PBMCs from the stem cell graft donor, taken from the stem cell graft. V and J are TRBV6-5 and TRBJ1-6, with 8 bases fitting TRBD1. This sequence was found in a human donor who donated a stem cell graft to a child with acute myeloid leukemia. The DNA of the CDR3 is TGTGCCAGCAGTTATGCGACAGGGGAGATGGGTTCACCCCTCCACTTT. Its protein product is CASSYATGEMGSPLHF.